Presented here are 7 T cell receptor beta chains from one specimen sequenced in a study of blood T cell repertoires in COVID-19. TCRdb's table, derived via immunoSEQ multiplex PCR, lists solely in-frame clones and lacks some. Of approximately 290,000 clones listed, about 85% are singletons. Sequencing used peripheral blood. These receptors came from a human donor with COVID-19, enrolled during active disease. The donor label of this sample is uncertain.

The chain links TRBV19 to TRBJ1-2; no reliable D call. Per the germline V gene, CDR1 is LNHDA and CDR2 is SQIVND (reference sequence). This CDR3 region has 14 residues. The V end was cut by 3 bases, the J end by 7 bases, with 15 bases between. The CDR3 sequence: CASSIGFSGGGYTF. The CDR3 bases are TGTGCCAGTAGTATCGGCTTCTCCGGAGGTGGCTACACCTTC.

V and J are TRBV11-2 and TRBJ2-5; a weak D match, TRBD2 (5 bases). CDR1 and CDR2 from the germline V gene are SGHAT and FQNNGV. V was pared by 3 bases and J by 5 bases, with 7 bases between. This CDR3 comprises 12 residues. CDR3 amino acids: CASSFGGETQYF. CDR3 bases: TGTGCCAGCAGCTTTGGCGGGGAGACCCAGTACTTC.

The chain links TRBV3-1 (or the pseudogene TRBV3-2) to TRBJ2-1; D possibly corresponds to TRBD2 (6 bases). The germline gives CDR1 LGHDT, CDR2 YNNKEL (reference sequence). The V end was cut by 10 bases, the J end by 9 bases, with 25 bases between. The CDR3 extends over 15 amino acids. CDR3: CATQNGGGPGTEQFF. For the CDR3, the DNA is TGTGCCACACAGAACGGGGGTGGACCAGGGACTGAGCAGTTCTTC.

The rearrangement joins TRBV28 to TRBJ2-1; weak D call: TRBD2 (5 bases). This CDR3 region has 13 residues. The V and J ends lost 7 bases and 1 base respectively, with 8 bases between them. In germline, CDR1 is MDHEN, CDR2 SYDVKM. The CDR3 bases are TGTGCCAGCACCGGGGTGTCCTACAATGAGCAGTTCTTC. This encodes CASTGVSYNEQFF.

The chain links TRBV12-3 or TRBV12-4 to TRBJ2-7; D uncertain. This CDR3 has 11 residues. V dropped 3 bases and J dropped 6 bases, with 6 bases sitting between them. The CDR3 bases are TGTGCCAGCAGTTTGTATATCGAGCAGTACTTC. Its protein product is CASSLYIEQYF.

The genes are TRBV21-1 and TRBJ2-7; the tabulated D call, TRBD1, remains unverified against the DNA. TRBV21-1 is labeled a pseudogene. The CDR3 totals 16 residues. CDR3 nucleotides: TGTGCCAGCAGCTTCCCGCCGGGACAGGGACCTTACGAGCAGTACTTC. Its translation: CASSFPPGQGPYEQYF.

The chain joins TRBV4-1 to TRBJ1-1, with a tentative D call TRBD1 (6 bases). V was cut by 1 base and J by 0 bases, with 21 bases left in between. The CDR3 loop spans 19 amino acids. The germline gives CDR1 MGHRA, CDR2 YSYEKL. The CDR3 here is CASSQAGGWGLGMNTEAFF. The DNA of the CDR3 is TGCGCCAGCAGCCAAGCGGGTGGGTGGGGGCTGGGTATGAACACTGAAGCTTTCTTT.